This entry concerns a single T cell receptor beta chain. What this receptor recognizes is not known. Within one base of it there is no much larger clone, and no base qualities were kept. This sample is part of a study of early T cells in non-severe SARS-CoV-2 infection (dated by TCRdb to the early 2020s). Some background on the complete study: Because TCR sequencing was done on bulk RNA from unsorted whole blood, the alpha and beta chains could not be paired.

Study-level results and caveats: VDJdb matching was skewed toward anti-spike CD8 responses and likely underestimated virus-specific expansions by missing private and CD4 specificities.

The CDR3 goes from the cysteine to the phenylalanine over 18 residues. The retained sequence is limited to the CDR3, 54 bases, with the frame set at the first base. CDR1 and CDR2 (SGHRS, YFSETQ) derive from the germline V gene. For this chain, trimming is 4 bases at the V end and 3 bases at the J end, and the number of junction bases without a gene match is 9. This was a case-control study nested in a cohort of healthcare workers in London, UK, who had nasopharyngeal swab PCR tests and blood samples taken every week. Healthcare workers were recruited between 23 and 31 March 2020, during the week of the UK lockdown, and were followed weekly for up to about 15 weeks. Receptor amplification or capture employed 5' RACE. The run used a NextSeq 500. The TCR library protocol attached unique molecular identifiers to individual cDNA molecules to correct for sequencing error and PCR bias. TCR alpha and beta chains were both sequenced, and the abundances of alpha and beta sequences in each sample were closely correlated with each other. The study's own analysis went as follows. Decombinator V4 was used to annotate the V gene, J gene and CDR3 of the TCR sequences. TCRs were defined as expanded if a significant change between any two time points was detected under a Poisson model with p below 0.0001. TCR abundances were normalised to the total number of TCRs sequenced in each sample and reported as counts per million. MAIT TCRs were defined by TRAV1-2 paired with TRAJ12, TRAJ20 or TRAJ33, and iNKT TCRs by TRAV10 paired with TRAJ18. A search of VDJdb, accessed on 1 November 2021, was run for TCRs annotated to CMV, EBV and SARS-CoV-2, with TCRs annotated for multiple antigens excluded. TCRdb reprocessed the public reads (quality trimming at Q25 with fastp, clone calling with MiXCR) and kept in-frame beta chains. Entries that share a CDR3 protein sequence are merged under the most common genes and DNA. TCRdb, not the original authors, processed these V and J calls. The sample profile shows about 60,000 distinct CDR3 sequences; about 12% of them were found once. The ten largest make up 4% to 4.5% of the sample.

The chain employs TRBV5-1 and TRBJ2-6, and 11 junctional nucleotides match TRBD1. The sequenced material came from whole blood. The origin of this receptor is an adult who was a healthcare worker with PCR-confirmed SARS-CoV-2 infection or an uninfected control (not recorded which). The DNA is as follows: TGCGCCAGCAGCAACTCCGGGACAGGGGGATATGGGGCCAACGTCCTGACTTTC. Protein translation: CASSNSGTGGYGANVLTF.